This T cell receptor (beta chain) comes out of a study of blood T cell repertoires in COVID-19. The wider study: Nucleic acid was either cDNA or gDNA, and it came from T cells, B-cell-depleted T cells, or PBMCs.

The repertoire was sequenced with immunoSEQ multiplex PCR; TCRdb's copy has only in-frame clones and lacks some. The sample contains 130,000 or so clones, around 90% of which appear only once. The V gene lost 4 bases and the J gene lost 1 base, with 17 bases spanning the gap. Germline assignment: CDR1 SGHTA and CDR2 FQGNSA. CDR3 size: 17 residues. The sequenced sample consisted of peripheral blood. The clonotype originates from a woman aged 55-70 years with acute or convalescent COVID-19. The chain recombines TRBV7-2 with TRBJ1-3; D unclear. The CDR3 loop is CASSSQALVGSGNTIYF. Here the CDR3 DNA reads TGTGCCAGCAGCTCTCAGGCCCTCGTTGGTTCTGGAAACACCATATATTTT.